A selection of T cell receptor beta chains follows, all from one sample in a study of cytomegalovirus exposure and HLA in healthy donors. The method was immunoSEQ multiplex PCR; TCRdb's version includes in-frame clones alone and lacks a portion of them. The sample holds roughly 150,000 clones, 76% seen once. The specimen sequenced was PBMCs. The receptors stem from a male donor in good health and CMV-seronegative. The CDR3 runs from the conserved cysteine through the conserved F or W. A D gene is named only where the DNA matches it firmly. Clone size is given for some rows only: seen once, a few or many times, or a class if the clone is expanded.

>TRBD2|NA|TRBV7-9|TRBJ2-3
CASSSLSGSRDTQYF
TGTGCCAGCAGCTCACTTAGCGGGAGTCGGGATACGCAGTATTTT
>TRBD1|NA|TRBV28|TRBJ1-2
CASSPHRQGGYGYTF
TGTGCCAGCAGTCCCCACAGACAGGGTGGCTATGGCTACACCTTC
>TRBD1|few|TRBV30|TRBJ1-3
CAWSGPSRGRLGNTIYF
TGTGCCTGGAGTGGGCCTTCCAGGGGGCGCCTTGGAAACACCATATATTTT
>TRBD1|NA|TRBV23-1|TRBJ1-4
CASSHQDREGEKLFF
TGCGCCAGCAGTCATCAGGACAGGGAGGGCGAAAAACTGTTTTTT
>NA|NA|TRBV28|TRBJ1-1
CASSFPYRRMNTEAFF
TGTGCCAGCAGTTTTCCGTACAGAAGGATGAACACTGAAGCTTTCTTT
>NA|NA|TRBV19|TRBJ2-2
CASREGLGRRWNTGELFF
TGTGCCAGTAGGGAGGGGTTGGGGCGGCGATGGAACACCGGGGAGCTGTTTTTT
>NA|NA|TRBV28|TRBJ1-1
CASLSGQRSTEAFF
TGTGCCAGCTTATCGGGACAACGAAGCACTGAAGCTTTCTTT
>NA|NA|TRBV7-6|TRBJ1-6
CASSLAETGVSPLHF
TGTGCCAGCAGCTTAGCCGAGACAGGAGTATCACCCCTCCACTTT
>NA|NA|TRBV19|TRBJ1-1
CASSVNRESTEAFF
TGTGCCAGTAGCGTGAACAGGGAGAGCACTGAAGCTTTCTTT
>NA|NA|TRBV27|TRBJ2-7
CASSRWVGRYEQYF
TGTGCCAGCAGTCGGTGGGTGGGCCGGTACGAGCAGTACTTC
>NA|NA|TRBV25-1|TRBJ2-5
CASSDPRGMRETQYF
TGTGCCAGCAGTGACCCTCGAGGGATGCGCGAGACCCAGTACTTC
>NA|NA|TRBV27|TRBJ2-6
CASSSQLFSGANVLTF
TGTGCCAGCAGTTCTCAACTGTTTTCTGGGGCCAACGTCCTGACTTTC
>TRBD1|NA|TRBV27|TRBJ1-2
CASSFSGQVPYTF
TGTGCCAGCAGTTTCTCGGGACAGGTCCCCTACACCTTC
>TRBD1|NA|TRBV25-1|TRBJ2-7
CASRGQTFGKQYF
TGTGCCAGCCGGGGACAGACGTTTGGGAAGCAGTACTTC
>NA|few|TRBV9|TRBJ2-7
CASSVRDISYEQYF
TGTGCCAGCAGCGTACGGGACATCTCCTACGAGCAGTACTTC
>TRBD2|NA|TRBV28|TRBJ2-3
CASSSRVAGGTDTQYF
TGTGCCAGCAGTTCCAGGGTAGCGGGGGGCACAGATACGCAGTATTTT
>TRBD2|few|TRBV5-5|TRBJ2-1
CASSQGGSSYNEQFF
TGTGCCAGCAGCCAGGGCGGGAGCTCCTACAATGAGCAGTTCTTC
>NA|NA|TRBV5-4|TRBJ2-1
CASSPFLTGSSYNEQFF
TGTGCCAGCAGCCCATTCCTCACAGGGAGCTCCTACAATGAGCAGTTCTTC
>NA|NA|TRBV2|TRBJ1-6
CASSSSTGGANSPLHF
TGTGCCAGCAGTTCATCCACGGGGGGGGCGAACTCACCCCTCCACTTT
>NA|NA|TRBV28|TRBJ1-2
CASSPHTDGYTF
TGTGCCAGCAGTCCACACACCGATGGCTACACCTTC
>NA|few|TRBV5-1|TRBJ2-3
CASSLKTTDTQYF
TGCGCCAGCAGCTTGAAGACTACAGATACGCAGTATTTT
>NA|NA|TRBV5-1|TRBJ2-3
CASSLWEDTQYF
TGCGCCAGCAGCTTGTGGGAGGATACGCAGTATTTT